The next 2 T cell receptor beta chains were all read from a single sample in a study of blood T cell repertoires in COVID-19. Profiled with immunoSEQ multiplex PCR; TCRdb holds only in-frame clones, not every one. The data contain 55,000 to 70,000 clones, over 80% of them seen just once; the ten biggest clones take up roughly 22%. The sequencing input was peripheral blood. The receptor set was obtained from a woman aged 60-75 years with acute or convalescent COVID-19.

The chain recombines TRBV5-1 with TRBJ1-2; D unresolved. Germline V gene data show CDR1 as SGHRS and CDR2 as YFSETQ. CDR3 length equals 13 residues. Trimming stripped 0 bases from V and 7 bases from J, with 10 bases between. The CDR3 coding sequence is TGCGCCAGCAGCTTGGTCCAGGCTTCTGGCTACACCTTC. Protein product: CASSLVQASGYTF.

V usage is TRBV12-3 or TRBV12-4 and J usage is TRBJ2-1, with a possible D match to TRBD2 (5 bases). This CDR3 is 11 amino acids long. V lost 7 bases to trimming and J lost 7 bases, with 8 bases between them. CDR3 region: CASTPGNEQFF. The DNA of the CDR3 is TGTGCCAGCACCCCGGGGAATGAGCAGTTCTTC.